The source of this T cell receptor (beta chain) is a study of shared T cell receptors in the human thymus. This CDR3 has 16 amino acids. Germline V gene lookup returns CDR1 MDHEN and CDR2 SYDVKM. The V gene end was trimmed by 5 bases and the J gene end by 0 bases; junction bases not matched to a gene: 10. Produced via immunoSEQ multiplex PCR; TCRdb's table is partial and in-frame only. The sample lists 640,000 or so clones, around 87% occurring once. The same specimen was also included in a second study, on human thymus T cells. This second study says: Thymus was obtained from resections taken during corrective heart surgery. Related work showed strongly overlapping thymic repertoires across unrelated individuals.

This sequence was found in a boy under two years old with a congenital heart defect. Sequencing was done on a sample of thymocytes. This chain connects TRBV28 to TRBJ2-7, with 7 bases fitting TRBD1. The CDR3 coding sequence is TGTGCCAGCAGTCTATTAACAGGGGAGCGCTCCTACGAGCAGTACTTC. This gives the protein CASSLLTGERSYEQYF.